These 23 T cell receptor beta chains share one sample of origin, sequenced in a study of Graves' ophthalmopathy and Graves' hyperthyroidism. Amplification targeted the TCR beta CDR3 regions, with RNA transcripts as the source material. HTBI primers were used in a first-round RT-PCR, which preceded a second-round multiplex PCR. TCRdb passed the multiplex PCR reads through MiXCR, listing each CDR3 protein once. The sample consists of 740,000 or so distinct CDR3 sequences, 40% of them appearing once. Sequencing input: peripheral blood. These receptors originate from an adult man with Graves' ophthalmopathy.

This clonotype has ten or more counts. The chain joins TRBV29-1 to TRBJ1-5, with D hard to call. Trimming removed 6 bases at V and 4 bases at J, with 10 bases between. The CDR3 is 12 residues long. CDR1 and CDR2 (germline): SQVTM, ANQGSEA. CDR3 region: CSVQGPNQPQHF. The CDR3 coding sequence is TGCAGCGTACAAGGCCCTAATCAGCCCCAGCATTTT.

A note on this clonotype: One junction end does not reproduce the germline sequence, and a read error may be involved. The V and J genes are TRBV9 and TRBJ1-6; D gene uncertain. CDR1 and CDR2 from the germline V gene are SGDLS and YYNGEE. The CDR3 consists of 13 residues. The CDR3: CASSVTTNSPLHF. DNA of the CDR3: TGTGCCAGCAGCGTAACTACAAATTCACCGCTCCACTTT. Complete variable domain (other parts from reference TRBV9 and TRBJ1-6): DSGVTQTPKHLITATGQRVTLRCSPRSGDLSVYWYQQSLDQGLQFLIQYYNGEERAKGNILERFSAQQFPDLHSELNLSSLELGDSALYFCASSVTTNSPLHFGNGTRLTVT.

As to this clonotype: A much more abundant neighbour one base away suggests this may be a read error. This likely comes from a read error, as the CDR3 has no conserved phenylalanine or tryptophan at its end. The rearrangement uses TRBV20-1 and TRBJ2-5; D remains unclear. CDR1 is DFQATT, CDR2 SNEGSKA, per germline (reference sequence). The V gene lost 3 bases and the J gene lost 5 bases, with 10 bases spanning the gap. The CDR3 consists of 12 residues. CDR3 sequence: CSASPELETQYC. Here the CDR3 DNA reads TGCAGTGCTAGTCCCGAACTGGAGACCCAGTACTGC.

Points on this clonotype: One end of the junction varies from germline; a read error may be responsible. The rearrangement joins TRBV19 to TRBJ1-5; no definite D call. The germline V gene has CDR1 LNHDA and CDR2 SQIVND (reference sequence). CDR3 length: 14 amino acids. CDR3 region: CASSRGDRNQPQHF. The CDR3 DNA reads TGTGCCAGCAGTAGAGGAGACCGCAATCAGCCCCAGCATTTT.

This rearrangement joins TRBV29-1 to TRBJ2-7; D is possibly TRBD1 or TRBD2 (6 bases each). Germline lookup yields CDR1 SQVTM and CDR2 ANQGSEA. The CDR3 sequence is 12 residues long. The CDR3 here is CSASRGGYEQYF. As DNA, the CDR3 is TGCAGTGCTAGCCGAGGGGGGTACGAGCAGTACTTC.

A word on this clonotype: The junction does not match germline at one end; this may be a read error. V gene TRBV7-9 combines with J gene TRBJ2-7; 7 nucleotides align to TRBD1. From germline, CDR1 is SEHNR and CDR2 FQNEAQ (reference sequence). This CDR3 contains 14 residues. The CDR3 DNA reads TGTGCCAGCAGTTACGCGACAGGGTCCTGCGAGCAGTACTTC. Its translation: CASSYATGSCEQYF.

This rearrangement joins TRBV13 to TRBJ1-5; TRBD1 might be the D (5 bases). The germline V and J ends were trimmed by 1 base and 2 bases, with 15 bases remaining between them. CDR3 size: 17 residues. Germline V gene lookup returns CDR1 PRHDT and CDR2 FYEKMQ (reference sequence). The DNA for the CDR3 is TGTGCCAGCAGCTTAGTTGGAGGGGATATTGGCAATCAGCCCCAGCATTTT. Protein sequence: CASSLVGGDIGNQPQHF.

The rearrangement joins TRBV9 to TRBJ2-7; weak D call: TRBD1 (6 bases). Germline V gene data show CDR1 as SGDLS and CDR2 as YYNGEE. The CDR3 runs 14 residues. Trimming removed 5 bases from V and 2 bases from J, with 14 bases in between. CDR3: CASRETGVPYEQYF. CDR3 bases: TGTGCCAGCAGAGAGACAGGAGTCCCCTACGAGCAGTACTTC. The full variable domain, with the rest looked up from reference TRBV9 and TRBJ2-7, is DSGVTQTPKHLITATGQRVTLRCSPRSGDLSVYWYQQSLDQGLQFLIQYYNGEERAKGNILERFSAQQFPDLHSELNLSSLELGDSALYFCASRETGVPYEQYFGPGTRLTVT.

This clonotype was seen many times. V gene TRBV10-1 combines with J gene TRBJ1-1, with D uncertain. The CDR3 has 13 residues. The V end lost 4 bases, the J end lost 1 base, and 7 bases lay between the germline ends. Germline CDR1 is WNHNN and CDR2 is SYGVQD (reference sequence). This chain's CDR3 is CASSARGNTEAFF. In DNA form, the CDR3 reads TGCGCCAGCAGTGCACGGGGGAACACTGAAGCTTTCTTT.

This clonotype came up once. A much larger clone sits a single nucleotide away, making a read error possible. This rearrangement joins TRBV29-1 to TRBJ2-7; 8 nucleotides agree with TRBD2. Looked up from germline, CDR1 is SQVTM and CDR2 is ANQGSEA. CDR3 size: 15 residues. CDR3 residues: CSVEAVRGGSYEQHF. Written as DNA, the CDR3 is TGCAGCGTTGAAGCGGTACGGGGGGGCTCCTACGAGCAGCACTTC.

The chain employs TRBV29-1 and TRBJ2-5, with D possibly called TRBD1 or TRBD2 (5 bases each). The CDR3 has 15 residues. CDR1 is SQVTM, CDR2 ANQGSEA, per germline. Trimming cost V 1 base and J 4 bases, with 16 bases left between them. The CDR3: CSVEVGASLGETQYF. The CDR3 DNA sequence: TGCAGCGTTGAAGTCGGGGCCTCATTGGGAGAGACCCAGTACTTC. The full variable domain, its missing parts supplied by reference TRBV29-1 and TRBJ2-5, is SAVISQKPSRDICQRGTSLTIQCQVDSQVTMMFWYRQQPGQSLTLIATANQGSEATYESGFVIDKFPISRPNLTFSTLTVSNMSPEDSSIYLCSVEVGASLGETQYFGPGTRLLVL.

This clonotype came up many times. The CDR3 sequence: CASSRGQEETQYF. DNA for the CDR3: TGTGCCAGCAGCCGAGGACAGGAAGAGACCCAGTACTTC. The gene calls are TRBV25-1 and TRBJ2-5; 7 bases agree with TRBD1. The germline V gene encodes CDR1 MGHDK and CDR2 SYGVNS. This CDR3 has 13 amino acids. J gave up 3 bases and V 6 bases, and 4 bases lay outside the gene matches.

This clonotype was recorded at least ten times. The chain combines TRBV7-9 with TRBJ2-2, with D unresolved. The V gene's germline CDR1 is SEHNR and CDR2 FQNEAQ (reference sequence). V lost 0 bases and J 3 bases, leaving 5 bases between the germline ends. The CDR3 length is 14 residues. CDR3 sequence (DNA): TGTGCCAGCAGCTTAGCGGAATACACCGGGGAGCTGTTTTTT. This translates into CASSLAEYTGELFF.

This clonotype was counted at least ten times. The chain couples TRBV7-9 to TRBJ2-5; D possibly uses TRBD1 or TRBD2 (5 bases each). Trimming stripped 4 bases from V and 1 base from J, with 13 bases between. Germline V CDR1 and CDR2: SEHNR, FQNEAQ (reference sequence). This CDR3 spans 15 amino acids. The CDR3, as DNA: TGTGCCAGCAGCTATGGGACCGACTCCCAAGAGACCCAGTACTTC. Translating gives CASSYGTDSQETQYF.

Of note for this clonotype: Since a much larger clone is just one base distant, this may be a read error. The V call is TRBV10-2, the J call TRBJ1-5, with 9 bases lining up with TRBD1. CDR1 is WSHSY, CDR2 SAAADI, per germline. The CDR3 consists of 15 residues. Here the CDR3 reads CASSDPGTGNGAQHF. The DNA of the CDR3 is TGTGCCAGCAGTGACCCAGGGACAGGGAATGGGGCCCAGCATTTT.

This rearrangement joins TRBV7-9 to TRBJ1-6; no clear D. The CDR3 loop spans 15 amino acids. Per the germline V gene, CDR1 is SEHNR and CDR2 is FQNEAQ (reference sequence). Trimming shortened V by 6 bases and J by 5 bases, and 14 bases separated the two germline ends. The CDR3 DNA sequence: TGTGCCAGCAGTGTCTTACTGGGCAATAATTCACCCCTCCACTTT. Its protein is CASSVLLGNNSPLHF.

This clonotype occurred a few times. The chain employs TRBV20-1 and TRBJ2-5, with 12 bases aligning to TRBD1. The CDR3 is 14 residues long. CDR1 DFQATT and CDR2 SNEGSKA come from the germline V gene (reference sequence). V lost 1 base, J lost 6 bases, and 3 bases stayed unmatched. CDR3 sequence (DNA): TGCAGTGCTAGAGCGGGACAGGGGGCCAAGACCCAGTACTTC. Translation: CSARAGQGAKTQYF.

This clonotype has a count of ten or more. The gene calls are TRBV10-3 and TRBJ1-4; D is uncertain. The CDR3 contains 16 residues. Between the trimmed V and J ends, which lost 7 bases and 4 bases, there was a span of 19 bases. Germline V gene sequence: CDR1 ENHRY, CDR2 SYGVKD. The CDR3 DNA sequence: TGTGCCATCAAGCCGGGCTCGAACGTTCTTAATGAAAAACTGTTTTTT. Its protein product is CAIKPGSNVLNEKLFF.

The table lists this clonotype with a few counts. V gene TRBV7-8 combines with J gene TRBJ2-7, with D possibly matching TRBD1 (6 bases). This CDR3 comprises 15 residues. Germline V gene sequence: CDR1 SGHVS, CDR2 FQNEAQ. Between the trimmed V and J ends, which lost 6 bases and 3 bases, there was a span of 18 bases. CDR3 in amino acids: CASSQGAGAFYEQYF. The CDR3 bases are TGTGCCAGCAGTCAAGGGGCAGGGGCCTTCTACGAGCAGTACTTC.

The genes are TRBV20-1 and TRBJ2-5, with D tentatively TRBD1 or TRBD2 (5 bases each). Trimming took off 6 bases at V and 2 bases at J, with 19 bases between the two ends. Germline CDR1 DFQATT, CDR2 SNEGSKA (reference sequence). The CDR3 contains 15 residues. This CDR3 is CSAPSPRGLQETQYF. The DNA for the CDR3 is TGCAGTGCCCCATCCCCCCGGGGCCTACAAGAGACCCAGTACTTC.

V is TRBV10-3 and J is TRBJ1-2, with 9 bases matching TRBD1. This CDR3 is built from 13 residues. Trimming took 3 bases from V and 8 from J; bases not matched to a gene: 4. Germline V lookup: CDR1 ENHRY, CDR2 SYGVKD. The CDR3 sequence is CAISDGTGLGYTF. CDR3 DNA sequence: TGTGCCATCAGTGACGGGACAGGGCTGGGCTACACCTTC.

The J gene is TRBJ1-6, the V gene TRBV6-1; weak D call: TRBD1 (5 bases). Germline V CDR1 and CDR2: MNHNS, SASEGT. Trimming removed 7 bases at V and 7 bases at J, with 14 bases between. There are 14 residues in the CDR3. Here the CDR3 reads CASTPGPTNSPLHF. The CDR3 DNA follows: TGTGCCAGCACCCCGGGACCGACGAATTCACCCCTCCACTTT.

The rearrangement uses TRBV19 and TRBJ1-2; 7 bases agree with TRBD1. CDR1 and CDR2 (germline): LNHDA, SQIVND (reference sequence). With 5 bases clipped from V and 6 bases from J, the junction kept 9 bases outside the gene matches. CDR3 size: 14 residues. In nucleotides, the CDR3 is TGTGCCAGTAGTGCGCTTGACAGGGATCATGGCTACACCTTC. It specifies CASSALDRDHGYTF.